This T cell receptor (beta chain) was found in a study of blood T cell repertoires in COVID-19 (dated by TCRdb to 2020 to 2022). Regarding the complete study: The collaborator samples originated in the United States, Italy and Spain and spanned the acute and convalescent phases of COVID-19. The prospective study material was composed of cDNA or gDNA derived from T cells, B-cell-depleted T cells, or PBMCs. Deeply sampled blood TCRbeta repertoires from subjects exposed to, actively infected with, or recovered from COVID-19 were included in the dataset. The repertoires were released in a freely available public database intended as a resource for research on the immune response to SARS-CoV-2. The samples were drawn from two sources: the first 160 participants of the ongoing ImmuneRACE study, and some 1,300 subjects contributed by 6 global collaborators. Sample metadata almost always included a de-identified subject ID, COVID-19 status, age in years and sex. Where available, HLA class I and class II types were taken from metadata supplied by the sample provider and were not determined by assay-based typing.

The collaborating institutions used their own protocols to collect whole blood in K2EDTA tubes. For TCRbeta analysis, collaborators shipped samples in one of three forms: frozen whole blood, isolated PBMCs, or DNA extracted from either of those sample types. The CDR3 covers 17 residues, taking in both the cysteine and the phenylalanine. Of the read, only the CDR3 DNA is kept; its 51 bases are in frame from base 1. V has 7 bases trimmed and J has 2 bases trimmed; junction bases matching no gene number 15. CDR1 and CDR2 are read off the germline V gene as SGHNT and YENEEA. Concerning this clone itself: There is no known antigen for this receptor. There are no base qualities to consult, and no much larger clone falls within one base.

TCRbeta CDR3 regions were amplified from genomic DNA by means of the immunoSEQ Assay, a bias-controlled multiplex PCR. On the authors' methods: The number of nucleated cells in each sample was estimated by amplification of reference gene primers within the assay. To quantify the absolute abundance of each unique TCRbeta CDR3 rearrangement, sequence reads were collapsed and filtered. For each sample, productive Simpson clonality was calculated as the square root of Simpson's diversity index over productive rearrangements. TCRdb obtained this table from immuneACCESS and retained in-frame rearrangements with V and J assigned. These tables miss some clones; where compared with another copy, unresolved V genes account for less than half of the shortfall, and the remainder is unexplained. V and J calls plus clone size are reproduced from that table; the DNA served to infer D and trimming. Within this sample are approximately 52,000 clones, with 75% to 95% of them counted one time only. The top ten constitute 13% to 15% of the sample.

What the study reported, not specific to this receptor: The amount of clinical and demographic metadata varied by source and participant and was provided uncurated.

Material for sequencing was peripheral blood. The sequence came from a human donor with active COVID-19. The donor label of this sample is uncertain. In this chain, TRBV11-3 is recombined with TRBJ2-7; a stretch of 9 junction bases matches TRBD2. Here is the DNA: TGTGCCAGCAAGGAGGGGGAGGCTAGCGGGATCCCCTACGAGCAGTACTTC. Its product reads: CASKEGEASGIPYEQYF. The full variable domain, completed from the reference TRBV11-3 and TRBJ2-7 proteins outside the CDR3, reads EAGVVQSPRYKIIEKKQPVAFWCNPISGHNTLYWYLQNLGQGPELLIRYENEEAVDDSQLPKDRFSAERLKGVDSTLKIQPAELGDSAVYLCASKEGEASGIPYEQYFGPGTRLTVT.